Listed below are T cell receptor beta chains from one sample, sequenced in a study of CD8+ T cells in alopecia areata. TCRdb keeps only in-frame clones here, not all; method: immunoSEQ multiplex PCR. The sample has 200,000 to 250,000 clones, about two fifths seen once. Sequenced here: CD4+ T cells sorted from blood, sampled at roughly week 30, from a patient treated with tofacitinib. The receptors come from a human donor with alopecia areata. The CDR3 runs from the conserved cysteine through the conserved F or W. A D gene is named only where the DNA matches it firmly. The size entry is marked missing in some rows and otherwise reads once, few, many or a size class.

v_gene: TRBV30
abundance: NA
j_gene: TRBJ1-5
d_gene: NA
CDR3aa: CAWSVHISNQPQHF
CDR3nt: TGTGCCTGGAGTGTACACATTAGCAATCAGCCCCAGCATTTT

v_gene: TRBV19
abundance: few
j_gene: TRBJ1-3
d_gene: NA
CDR3aa: CASSIRMVSSGNTIYF
CDR3nt: TGTGCCAGTAGTATTCGAATGGTCAGCTCTGGAAACACCATATATTTT

v_gene: TRBV9
abundance: few
j_gene: TRBJ2-1
d_gene: NA
CDR3aa: CASSVAGQRASYNEQFF
CDR3nt: TGTGCCAGCAGCGTAGCGGGGCAGCGGGCCTCCTACAATGAGCAGTTCTTC

v_gene: TRBV5-5
abundance: NA
j_gene: TRBJ1-5
d_gene: NA
CDR3aa: CASSAMLSGGEFNQPQHF
CDR3nt: TGTGCCAGCAGCGCCATGTTATCGGGAGGTGAATTCAATCAGCCCCAGCATTTT

v_gene: TRBV6-5
abundance: NA
j_gene: TRBJ2-7
d_gene: NA
CDR3aa: CASREQGSSYEQYF
CDR3nt: TGTGCCAGCCGCGAGCAGGGTTCTTCCTACGAGCAGTACTTC

v_gene: TRBV7-9
abundance: few
j_gene: TRBJ1-4
d_gene: NA
CDR3aa: CASGPLGQPNEKLFF
CDR3nt: TGTGCCAGCGGCCCTCTAGGGCAGCCTAATGAAAAACTGTTTTTT

v_gene: TRBV15
abundance: NA
j_gene: TRBJ2-5
d_gene: TRBD2
CDR3aa: CATSRGGRAETQYF
CDR3nt: TGTGCCACCAGCAGAGGCGGGAGGGCCGAGACCCAGTACTTC

v_gene: TRBV30
abundance: NA
j_gene: TRBJ2-7
d_gene: NA
CDR3aa: CAWSFGGDEQYF
CDR3nt: TGTGCCTGGAGTTTCGGCGGAGACGAGCAGTACTTC

v_gene: TRBV18
abundance: many
j_gene: TRBJ2-2
d_gene: NA
CDR3aa: CASSRGRTNTGELFF
CDR3nt: TGTGCCAGCTCACGGGGGAGGACGAACACCGGGGAGCTGTTTTTT

v_gene: TRBV19
abundance: few
j_gene: TRBJ1-3
d_gene: TRBD1
CDR3aa: CASTRTGINTIYF
CDR3nt: TGTGCCAGTACTCGGACAGGGATAAACACCATATATTTT

v_gene: TRBV15
abundance: NA
j_gene: TRBJ1-2
d_gene: NA
CDR3aa: CATSPRERQWNTARGYGYTF
CDR3nt: TGTGCCACCAGCCCCCGGGAACGACAGTGGAACACCGCTAGGGGCTATGGCTACACCTTC

v_gene: TRBV5-1
abundance: NA
j_gene: TRBJ2-2
d_gene: NA
CDR3aa: CASSLASGTGELFF
CDR3nt: TGCGCCAGCAGCTTGGCTTCCGGTACCGGGGAGCTGTTTTTT

v_gene: TRBV29-1
abundance: NA
j_gene: TRBJ2-1
d_gene: NA
CDR3aa: CSVGGYSYNEQFF
CDR3nt: TGCAGCGTTGGAGGGTACTCCTACAATGAGCAGTTCTTC

v_gene: TRBV18
abundance: once
j_gene: TRBJ1-1
d_gene: NA
CDR3aa: CASSPRSNTEAFF
CDR3nt: TGTGCCAGCTCACCCAGGAGTAACACTGAAGCTTTCTTT

v_gene: TRBV9
abundance: NA
j_gene: TRBJ2-1
d_gene: TRBD2
CDR3aa: CASTSGLAGHNEQFF
CDR3nt: TGTGCCAGCACATCGGGGCTAGCGGGACACAATGAGCAGTTCTTC

v_gene: TRBV6-1
abundance: few
j_gene: TRBJ1-1
d_gene: TRBD1
CDR3aa: CASSTAGTGDTEAFF
CDR3nt: TGTGCCAGCAGTACCGCCGGGACAGGGGACACTGAAGCTTTCTTT

v_gene: TRBV5-1
abundance: few
j_gene: TRBJ2-1
d_gene: NA
CDR3aa: CASSPTGSSYNEQFF
CDR3nt: TGCGCCAGCAGCCCGACTGGATCCTCCTACAATGAGCAGTTCTTC

v_gene: TRBV25-1
abundance: NA
j_gene: TRBJ1-2
d_gene: NA
CDR3aa: CASTREGSYGYTF
CDR3nt: TGTGCCAGCACCCGCGAGGGTAGCTATGGCTACACCTTC

v_gene: TRBV4-1
abundance: few
j_gene: TRBJ1-4
d_gene: NA
CDR3aa: CASSPPHGNEKLFF
CDR3nt: TGCGCCAGCAGCCCGCCCCATGGTAATGAAAAACTGTTTTTT

v_gene: TRBV4-1
abundance: NA
j_gene: TRBJ2-3
d_gene: NA
CDR3aa: CASSLRSTDTQYF
CDR3nt: TGCGCCAGCAGCCTCCGTTCGACAGATACGCAGTATTTT

v_gene: TRBV30
abundance: NA
j_gene: TRBJ2-3
d_gene: TRBD2
CDR3aa: CAWSDGGGTDTQYF
CDR3nt: TGTGCCTGGAGTGACGGGGGGGGCACAGATACGCAGTATTTT

v_gene: TRBV7-9
abundance: NA
j_gene: TRBJ1-5
d_gene: NA
CDR3aa: CASSETRDQPQHF
CDR3nt: TGTGCCAGCAGCGAAACTAGGGATCAGCCCCAGCATTTT

v_gene: TRBV20-1
abundance: NA
j_gene: TRBJ1-2
d_gene: NA
CDR3aa: CSARGDGYTF
CDR3nt: TGCAGTGCTAGGGGGGACGGCTACACCTTC

v_gene: TRBV15
abundance: NA
j_gene: TRBJ2-1
d_gene: TRBD2
CDR3aa: CATSRGLAAAYNEQFF
CDR3nt: TGTGCCACCAGCAGAGGACTAGCGGCTGCCTACAATGAGCAGTTCTTC

v_gene: TRBV30
abundance: NA
j_gene: TRBJ1-5
d_gene: TRBD1
CDR3aa: CAWNPPGQLNQPQHF
CDR3nt: TGTGCCTGGAATCCTCCGGGACAGCTCAATCAGCCCCAGCATTTT

v_gene: TRBV7-9
abundance: NA
j_gene: TRBJ2-7
d_gene: NA
CDR3aa: CASSFGQGEQYF
CDR3nt: TGTGCCAGCAGCTTCGGGCAGGGCGAGCAGTACTTC

v_gene: TRBV30
abundance: NA
j_gene: TRBJ2-4
d_gene: NA
CDR3aa: CAWGVRAERDIQYF
CDR3nt: TGTGCCTGGGGAGTCCGGGCCGAGCGGGACATTCAGTACTTC

v_gene: TRBV29-1
abundance: few
j_gene: TRBJ2-7
d_gene: NA
CDR3aa: CSVEKGGPTYEQYF
CDR3nt: TGCAGCGTTGAAAAAGGGGGTCCGACCTACGAGCAGTACTTC

v_gene: TRBV29-1
abundance: NA
j_gene: TRBJ1-2
d_gene: NA
CDR3aa: CSVDKLGGSYGYTF
CDR3nt: TGCAGCGTCGATAAACTAGGGGGGAGCTATGGCTACACCTTC

v_gene: TRBV30
abundance: few
j_gene: TRBJ2-3
d_gene: TRBD2
CDR3aa: CAWSQRSRGADTQYF
CDR3nt: TGTGCCTGGAGTCAAAGATCACGGGGGGCAGATACGCAGTATTTT

v_gene: TRBV30
abundance: NA
j_gene: TRBJ1-2
d_gene: NA
CDR3aa: CAWSRRLGYTF
CDR3nt: TGTGCCTGGAGTCGGCGACTTGGCTACACCTTC

v_gene: TRBV19
abundance: NA
j_gene: TRBJ1-4
d_gene: NA
CDR3aa: CASSRSNEKLFF
CDR3nt: TGTGCCAGTAGTCGTTCTAATGAAAAACTGTTTTTT